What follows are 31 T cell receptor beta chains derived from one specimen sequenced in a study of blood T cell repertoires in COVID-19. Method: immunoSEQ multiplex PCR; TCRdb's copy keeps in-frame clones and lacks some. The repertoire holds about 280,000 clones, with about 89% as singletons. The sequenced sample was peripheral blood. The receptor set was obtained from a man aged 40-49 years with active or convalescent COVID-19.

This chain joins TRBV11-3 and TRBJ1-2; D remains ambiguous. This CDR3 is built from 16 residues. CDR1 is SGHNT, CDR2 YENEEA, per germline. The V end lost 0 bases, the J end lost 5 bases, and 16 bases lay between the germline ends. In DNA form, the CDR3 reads TGTGCCAGCAGCTTAGAAGTGGGTCGGACTTCATATGGCTACACCTTC. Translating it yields CASSLEVGRTSYGYTF.

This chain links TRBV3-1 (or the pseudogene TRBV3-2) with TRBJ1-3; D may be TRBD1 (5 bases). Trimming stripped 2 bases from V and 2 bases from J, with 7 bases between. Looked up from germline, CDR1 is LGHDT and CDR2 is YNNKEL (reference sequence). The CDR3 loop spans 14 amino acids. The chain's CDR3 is CASSQQGAGNTIYF. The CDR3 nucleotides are TGTGCCAGCAGCCAACAGGGTGCTGGAAACACCATATATTTT.

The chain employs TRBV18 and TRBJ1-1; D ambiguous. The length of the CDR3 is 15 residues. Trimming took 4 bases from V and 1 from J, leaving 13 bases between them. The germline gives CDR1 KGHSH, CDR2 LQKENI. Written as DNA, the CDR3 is TGTGCCAGCTCACTAACCCAATCGAGGAACACTGAAGCTTTCTTT. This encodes CASSLTQSRNTEAFF.

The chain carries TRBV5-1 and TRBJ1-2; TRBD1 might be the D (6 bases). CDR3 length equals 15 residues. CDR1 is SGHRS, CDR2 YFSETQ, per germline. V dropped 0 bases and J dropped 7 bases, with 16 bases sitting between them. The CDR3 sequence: CASSLGGQTLGGYTF. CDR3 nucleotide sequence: TGCGCCAGCAGCTTGGGTGGACAGACCCTTGGTGGCTACACCTTC.

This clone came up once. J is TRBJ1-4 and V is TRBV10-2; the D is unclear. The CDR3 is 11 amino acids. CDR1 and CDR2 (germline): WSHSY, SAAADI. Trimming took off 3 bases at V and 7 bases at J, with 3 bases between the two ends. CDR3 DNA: TGCGCCAGCAGTGATAGTGAAAAACTGTTTTTT. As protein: CASSDSEKLFF.

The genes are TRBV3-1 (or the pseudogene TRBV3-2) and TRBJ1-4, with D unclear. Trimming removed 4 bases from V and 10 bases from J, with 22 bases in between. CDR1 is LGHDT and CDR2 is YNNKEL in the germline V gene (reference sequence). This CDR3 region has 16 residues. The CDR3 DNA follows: TGTGCCAGCAGCCCCTCCTCGCGACAAGGAGGCGGAAAACTGTTTTTT. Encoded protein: CASSPSSRQGGGKLFF.

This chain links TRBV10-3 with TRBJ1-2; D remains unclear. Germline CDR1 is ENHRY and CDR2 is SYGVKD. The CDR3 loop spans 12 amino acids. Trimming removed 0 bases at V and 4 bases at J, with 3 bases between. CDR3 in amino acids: CAISESRYGYTF. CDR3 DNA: TGTGCCATCAGTGAGTCCCGCTATGGCTACACCTTC.

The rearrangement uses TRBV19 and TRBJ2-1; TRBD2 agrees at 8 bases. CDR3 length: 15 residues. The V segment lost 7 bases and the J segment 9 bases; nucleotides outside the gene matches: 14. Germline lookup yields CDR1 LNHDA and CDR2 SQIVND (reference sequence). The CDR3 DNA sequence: TGTGCCAGTACGGCGGGGGGTAGGGTCGTTGGTGAGCAGTTCTTC. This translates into CASTAGGRVVGEQFF.

This CDR3 is CASKRAGVGDTQYF. DNA of the CDR3: TGTGCCAGTAAGCGAGCGGGGGTGGGAGATACGCAGTATTTT. The chain has TRBV19 and TRBJ2-3, with 8 bases aligning to TRBD2. Germline lookup yields CDR1 LNHDA and CDR2 SQIVND (reference sequence). The ends lost 7 bases at V and 5 bases at J; junction bases unmatched: 8. This CDR3 region has 14 residues.

The CDR3, as DNA: TGTGCCAGCAGCCAGACAGTCTACGAGCAGTACTTC. Translation gives CASSQTVYEQYF. This chain links TRBV7-8 with TRBJ2-7; a possible D gene is TRBD1 (5 bases). Germline loops: CDR1 SGHVS, CDR2 FQNEAQ. The CDR3 is 12 amino acids. V was shortened by 5 bases and J by 3 bases, with 8 bases between the two germline ends.

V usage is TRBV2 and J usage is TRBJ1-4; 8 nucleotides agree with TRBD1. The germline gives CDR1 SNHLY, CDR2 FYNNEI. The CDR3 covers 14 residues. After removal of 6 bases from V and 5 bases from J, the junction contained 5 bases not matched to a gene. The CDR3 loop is CASSRQGPNEKLFF. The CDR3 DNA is TGTGCCAGCAGCCGACAGGGGCCAAATGAAAAACTGTTTTTT.

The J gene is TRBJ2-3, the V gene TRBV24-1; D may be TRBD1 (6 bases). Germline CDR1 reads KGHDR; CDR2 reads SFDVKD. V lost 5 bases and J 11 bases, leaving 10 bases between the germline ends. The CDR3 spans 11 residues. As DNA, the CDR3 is TGTGCCACCAGTGGGGGGCAGGGGCAGTATTTT. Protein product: CATSGGQGQYF.

The CDR3 DNA is TGTGCCAGCAGTTCATCAGGGGGTGTAGGTTCACCCCTCCACTTT. This gives the protein CASSSSGGVGSPLHF. V is TRBV27 and J is TRBJ1-6; the match to TRBD1 covers 7 bases. The CDR3 length is 15 residues. After removal of 4 bases from V and 9 bases from J, the junction contained 9 bases not matched to a gene. Germline assignment: CDR1 MNHEY and CDR2 SMNVEV (reference sequence).

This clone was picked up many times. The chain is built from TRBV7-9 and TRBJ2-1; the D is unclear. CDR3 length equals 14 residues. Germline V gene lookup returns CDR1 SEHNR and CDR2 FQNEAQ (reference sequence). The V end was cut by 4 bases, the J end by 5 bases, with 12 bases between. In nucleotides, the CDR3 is TGTGCCAGCAGCTCTCCAGGCTGGGACAATGAGCAGTTCTTC. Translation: CASSSPGWDNEQFF.

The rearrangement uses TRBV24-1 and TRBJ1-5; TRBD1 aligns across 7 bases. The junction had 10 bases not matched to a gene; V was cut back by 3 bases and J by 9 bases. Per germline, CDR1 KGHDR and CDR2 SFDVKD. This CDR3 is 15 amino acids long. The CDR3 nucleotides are TGTGCCACCAGTGATGAAGGACAGGTTCAAGGGCCCCAGCATTTT. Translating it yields CATSDEGQVQGPQHF.

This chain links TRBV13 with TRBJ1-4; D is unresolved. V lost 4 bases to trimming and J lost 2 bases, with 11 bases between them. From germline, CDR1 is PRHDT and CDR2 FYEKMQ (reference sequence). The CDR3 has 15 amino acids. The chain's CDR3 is CASSSGRRTNEKLFF. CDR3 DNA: TGTGCCAGCAGCTCAGGCCGGAGGACTAATGAAAAACTGTTTTTT.

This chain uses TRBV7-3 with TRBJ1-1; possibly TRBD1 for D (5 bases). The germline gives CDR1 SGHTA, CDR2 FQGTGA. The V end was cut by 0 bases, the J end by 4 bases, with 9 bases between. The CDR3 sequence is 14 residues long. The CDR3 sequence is CASSLTGATTEAFF. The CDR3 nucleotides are TGTGCCAGCAGCTTAACAGGGGCAACCACTGAAGCTTTCTTT.

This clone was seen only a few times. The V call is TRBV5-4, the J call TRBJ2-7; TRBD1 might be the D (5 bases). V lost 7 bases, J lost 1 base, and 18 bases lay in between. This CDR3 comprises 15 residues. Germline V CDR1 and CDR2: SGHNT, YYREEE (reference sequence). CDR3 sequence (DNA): TGTGCCAGCGGGCCTATGACAGATCTTTCCTACGAGCAGTACTTC. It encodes CASGPMTDLSYEQYF.

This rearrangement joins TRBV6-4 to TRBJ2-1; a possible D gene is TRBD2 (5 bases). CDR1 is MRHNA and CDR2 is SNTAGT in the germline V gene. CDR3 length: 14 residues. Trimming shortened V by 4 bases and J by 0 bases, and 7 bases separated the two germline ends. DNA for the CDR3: TGTGCCAGCAGTGTGGGGAGCTCCTACAATGAGCAGTTCTTC. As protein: CASSVGSSYNEQFF.

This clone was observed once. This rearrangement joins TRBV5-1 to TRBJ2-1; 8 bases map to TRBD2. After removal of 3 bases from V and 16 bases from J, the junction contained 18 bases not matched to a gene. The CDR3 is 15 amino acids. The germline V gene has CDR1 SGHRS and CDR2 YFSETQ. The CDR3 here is CASSSNGAGAIGKFF. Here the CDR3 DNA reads TGCGCCAGCAGCTCCAATGGAGCGGGGGCCATAGGAAAATTCTTC. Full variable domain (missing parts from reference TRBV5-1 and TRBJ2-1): KAGVTQTPRYLIKTRGQQVTLSCSPISGHRSVSWYQQTPGQGLQFLFEYFSETQRNKGNFPGRFSGRQFSNSRSEMNVSTLELGDSALYLCASSSNGAGAIGKFFGPGTRLTVL.

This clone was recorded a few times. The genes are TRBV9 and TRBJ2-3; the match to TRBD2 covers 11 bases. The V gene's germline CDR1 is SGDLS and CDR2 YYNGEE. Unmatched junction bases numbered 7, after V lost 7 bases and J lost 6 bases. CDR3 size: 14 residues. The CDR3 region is CASESLAGGDTQYF. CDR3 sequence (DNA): TGTGCCAGCGAATCCCTAGCGGGAGGCGATACGCAGTATTTT.

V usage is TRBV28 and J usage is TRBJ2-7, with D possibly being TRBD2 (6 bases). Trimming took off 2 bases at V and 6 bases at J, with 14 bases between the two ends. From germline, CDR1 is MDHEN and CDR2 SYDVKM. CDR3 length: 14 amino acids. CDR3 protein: CASSLRLAAGEQYF. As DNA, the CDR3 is TGTGCCAGCAGTTTACGGTTAGCGGCGGGCGAGCAGTACTTC. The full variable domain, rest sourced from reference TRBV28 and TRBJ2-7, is DVKVTQSSRYLVKRTGEKVFLECVQDMDHENMFWYRQDPGLGLRLIYFSYDVKMKEKGDIPEGYSVSREKKERFSLILESASTNQTSMYLCASSLRLAAGEQYFGPGTRLTVT.

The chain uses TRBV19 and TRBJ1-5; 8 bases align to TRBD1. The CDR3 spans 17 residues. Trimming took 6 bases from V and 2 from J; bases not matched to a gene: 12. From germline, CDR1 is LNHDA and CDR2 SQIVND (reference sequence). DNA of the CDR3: TGTGCCAGTAGGTCCCTGACAGGGGCCCAGGGCAATCAGCCCCAGCATTTT. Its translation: CASRSLTGAQGNQPQHF.

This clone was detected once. This CDR3 is CASSGRDRGTDTQYF. The CDR3 DNA sequence: TGTGCCAGCAGTGGCCGGGACAGGGGCACAGATACGCAGTATTTT. The chain combines TRBV28 with TRBJ2-3; 9 positions agree with TRBD1. The length of the CDR3 is 15 residues. The V gene's germline CDR1 is MDHEN and CDR2 SYDVKM. J gave up 1 base and V 5 bases, and 4 bases lay outside the gene matches.

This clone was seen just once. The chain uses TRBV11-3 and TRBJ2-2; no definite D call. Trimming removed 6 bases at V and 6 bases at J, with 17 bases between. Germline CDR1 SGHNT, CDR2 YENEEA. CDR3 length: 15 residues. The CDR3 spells CASRSRVGPAGELFF. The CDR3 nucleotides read TGTGCCAGCAGGAGTCGGGTTGGTCCGGCCGGGGAGCTGTTTTTT.

CDR3 residues: CASSAGQSYIQYF. In nucleotides, the CDR3 is TGTGCCAGCAGTGCGGGACAGAGTTACATTCAGTACTTC. The chain employs TRBV2 and TRBJ2-4; TRBD1 agrees at 7 bases. The CDR3 is 13 residues long. With V trimmed by 4 bases and J by 8 bases, 5 bases remained unmatched. Germline V gene data show CDR1 as SNHLY and CDR2 as FYNNEI.

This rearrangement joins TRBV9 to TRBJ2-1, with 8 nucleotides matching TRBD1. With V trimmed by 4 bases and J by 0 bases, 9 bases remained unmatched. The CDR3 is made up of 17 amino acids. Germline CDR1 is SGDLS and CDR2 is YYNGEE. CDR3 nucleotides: TGTGCCAGCAGCTCAAACACAGGGGGTAGCTCCTACAATGAGCAGTTCTTC. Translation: CASSSNTGGSSYNEQFF.

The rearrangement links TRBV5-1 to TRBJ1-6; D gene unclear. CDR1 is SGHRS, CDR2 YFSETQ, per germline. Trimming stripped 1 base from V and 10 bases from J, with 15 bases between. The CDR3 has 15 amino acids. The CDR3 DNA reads TGCGCCAGCAGCTTGATCCAGGATTCCCGATCACCCCTCCACTTT. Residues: CASSLIQDSRSPLHF.

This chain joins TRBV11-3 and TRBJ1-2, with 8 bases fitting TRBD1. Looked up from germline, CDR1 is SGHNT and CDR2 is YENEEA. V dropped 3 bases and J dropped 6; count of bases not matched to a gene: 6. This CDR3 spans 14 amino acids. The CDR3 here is CASSFQGASDGYTF. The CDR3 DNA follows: TGTGCCAGCAGCTTCCAGGGGGCTTCGGATGGCTACACCTTC.

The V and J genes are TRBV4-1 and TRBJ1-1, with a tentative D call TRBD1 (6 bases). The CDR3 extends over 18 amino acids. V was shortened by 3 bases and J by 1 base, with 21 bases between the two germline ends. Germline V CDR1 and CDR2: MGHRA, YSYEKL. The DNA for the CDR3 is TGCGCCAGCAGCCAGGCATTGGGGGCTTTTACTACGAACACTGAAGCTTTCTTT. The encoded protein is CASSQALGAFTTNTEAFF.

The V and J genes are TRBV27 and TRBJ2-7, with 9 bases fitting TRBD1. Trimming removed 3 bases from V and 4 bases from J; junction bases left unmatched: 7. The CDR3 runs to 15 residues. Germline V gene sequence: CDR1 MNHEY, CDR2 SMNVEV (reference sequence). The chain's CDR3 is CASSFLGQGSYEQYF. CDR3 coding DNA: TGTGCCAGCAGTTTTTTAGGACAGGGGTCATACGAGCAGTACTTC.